A single sample is the source of the 8 T cell receptor beta chains below, sequenced in a study of T cells in Graves' hyperthyroidism and ophthalmopathy. Template material for amplifying TCR beta CDR3 regions consisted of RNA transcripts. First-round RT-PCR of the TCR CDR3 relied on the HTBI primer set. Using its own MiXCR run on the multiplex PCR reads, TCRdb lists one record per CDR3 protein. This sample has 500,000 to 650,000 distinct CDR3 sequences, with less than 15% found just once. Sequencing was performed on blood. All receptors come from a woman in her forties with Graves' hyperthyroidism.

This clonotype has ten or more counts. This chain uses TRBV14 with TRBJ2-1, with 7 bases that match TRBD1. Germline V gives CDR1 SGHDN, CDR2 FVKESK. V gave up 4 bases and J gave up 4 bases; unmatched junction bases: 7. This CDR3 spans 15 amino acids. CDR3 DNA: TGTGCCAGCAGCCGACCGGGACAGAGATACAATGAGCAGTTCTTC. Protein sequence: CASSRPGQRYNEQFF.

This clonotype was counted only a few times. This sequence joins TRBV7-9 and TRBJ2-7; 12 nucleotides align to TRBD2. The CDR3 is 14 residues long. Germline V gene data show CDR1 as SEHNR and CDR2 as FQNEAQ (reference sequence). Trimming removed 5 bases from V and 4 bases from J; junction bases left unmatched: 3. The CDR3 sequence is CASSRTSGKYEQYF. Written as DNA, the CDR3 is TGTGCCAGCAGCCGGACTAGCGGGAAATACGAGCAGTACTTC. The variable domain in full, with the rest retrieved from reference TRBV7-9 and TRBJ2-7, is DTGVSQNPRHKITKRGQNVTFRCDPISEHNRLYWYRQTLGQGPEFLTYFQNEAQLEKSRLLSDRFSAERPKGSFSTLEIQRTEQGDSAMYLCASSRTSGKYEQYFGPGTRLTVT.

This clonotype occurred many times. V and J are TRBV7-2 and TRBJ2-1, with 11 positions matching TRBD2. Per the germline V gene, CDR1 is SGHTA and CDR2 is FQGNSA. V shed 2 bases, J shed 5 bases, and the junction held 11 bases outside the gene matches. This CDR3 spans 18 amino acids. The DNA of the CDR3 is TGTGCCAGCAGCTTAATGAGTCAGGGGACTAGCGGAGACAATGAGCAGTTCTTC. It is translated as CASSLMSQGTSGDNEQFF.

This clonotype was observed once. The rearrangement links TRBV6-9 to TRBJ2-2; D not resolved. V was shortened by 8 bases and J by 5 bases, with 9 bases between the two germline ends. The CDR3 runs 12 residues. Germline-derived CDR1 and CDR2 are MNHGY and SVAAGI. CDR3 DNA sequence: TGTGCCAGCGTTCGCGAGACCGGGGAGCTGTTTTTT. Translation: CASVRETGELFF.

This clonotype was seen many times. The chain couples TRBV30 to TRBJ2-7; tentative D call: TRBD1 (5 bases). This CDR3 is 13 amino acids long. The germline V and J ends were trimmed by 0 bases and 2 bases, with 8 bases remaining between them. In germline, CDR1 is GTSNPN, CDR2 SVGIG (reference sequence). CDR3 protein: CAWSVKGPYEQYF. The CDR3 DNA is TGTGCCTGGAGTGTAAAGGGGCCCTACGAGCAGTACTTC.

This clonotype was seen a handful of times. This chain joins TRBV7-3 and TRBJ2-2, with D perhaps matching TRBD2 (5 bases). Between the trimmed V and J ends, which lost 6 bases and 5 bases, there was a span of 13 bases. This CDR3 contains 14 residues. Germline V gives CDR1 SGHTA, CDR2 FQGTGA. The CDR3 sequence: CASRPDYNTGELFF. The CDR3 nucleotides are TGTGCCAGCAGGCCCGACTATAATACCGGGGAGCTGTTTTTT.

This sequence joins TRBV7-9 and TRBJ2-7; perhaps TRBD2 as D (6 bases). Trimming took off 8 bases at V and 6 bases at J, with 20 bases between the two ends. Germline V CDR1 and CDR2: SEHNR, FQNEAQ (reference sequence). This CDR3 contains 14 residues. Here the CDR3 DNA reads TGTGCCAGCCGAGGAGGGCAGGGATTCGGCGAGCAGTACTTC. Protein: CASRGGQGFGEQYF.

The rearrangement joins TRBV5-8 to TRBJ1-4, with 8 bases lining up with TRBD1. The CDR3 is 16 residues long. J gave up 3 bases and V 0 bases, and 4 bases lay outside the gene matches. Per germline, CDR1 SGHTS and CDR2 YDEGEE. The DNA of the CDR3 is TGTGCCAGCAGCTTGGGCAGGGGGCAGGCTAATGAAAAACTGTTTTTT. Translated: CASSLGRGQANEKLFF. The full variable domain, completed using reference TRBV5-8 and TRBJ1-4, is EAGVTQSPTHLIKTRGQQATLRCSPISGHTSVYWYQQALGLGLQFLLWYDEGEERNRGNFPPRFSGRQFPNYSSELNVNALELEDSALYLCASSLGRGQANEKLFFGSGTQLSVL.